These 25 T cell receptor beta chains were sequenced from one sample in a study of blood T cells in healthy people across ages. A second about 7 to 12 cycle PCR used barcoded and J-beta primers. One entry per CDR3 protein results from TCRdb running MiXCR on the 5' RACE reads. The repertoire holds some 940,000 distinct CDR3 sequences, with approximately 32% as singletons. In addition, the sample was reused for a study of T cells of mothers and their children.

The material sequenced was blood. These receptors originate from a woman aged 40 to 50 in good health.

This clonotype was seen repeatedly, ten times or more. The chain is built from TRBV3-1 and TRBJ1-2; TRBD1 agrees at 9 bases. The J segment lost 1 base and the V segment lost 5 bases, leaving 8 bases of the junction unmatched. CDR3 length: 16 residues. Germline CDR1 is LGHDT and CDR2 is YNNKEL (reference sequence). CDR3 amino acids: CASSSRDRVINYGYTF. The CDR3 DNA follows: TGTGCCAGCAGCAGCCGGGACAGGGTGATTAACTATGGCTACACCTTC.

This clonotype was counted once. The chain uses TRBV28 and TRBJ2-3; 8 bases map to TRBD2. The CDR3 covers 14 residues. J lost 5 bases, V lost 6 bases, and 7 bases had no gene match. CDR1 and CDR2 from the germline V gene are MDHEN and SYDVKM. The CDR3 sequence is CASSSGAGGDTQYF. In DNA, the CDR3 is TGTGCCAGCAGCTCCGGCGCGGGAGGAGATACGCAGTATTTT. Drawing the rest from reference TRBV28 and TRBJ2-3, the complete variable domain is DVKVTQSSRYLVKRTGEKVFLECVQDMDHENMFWYRQDPGLGLRLIYFSYDVKMKEKGDIPEGYSVSREKKERFSLILESASTNQTSMYLCASSSGAGGDTQYFGPGTRLTVL.

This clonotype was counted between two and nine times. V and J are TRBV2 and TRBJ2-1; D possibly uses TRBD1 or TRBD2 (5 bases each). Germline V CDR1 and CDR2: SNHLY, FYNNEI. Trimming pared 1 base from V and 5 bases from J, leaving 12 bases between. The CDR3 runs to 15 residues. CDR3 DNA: TGTGCCAGCAGTGAAGGGGGTGGGGGTAACAATGAGCAGTTCTTC. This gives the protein CASSEGGGGNNEQFF.

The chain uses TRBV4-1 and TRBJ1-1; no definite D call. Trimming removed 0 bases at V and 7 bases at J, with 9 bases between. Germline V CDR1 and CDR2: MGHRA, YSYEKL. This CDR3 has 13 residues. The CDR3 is CASSQDVAYEAFF. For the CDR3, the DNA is TGCGCCAGCAGCCAAGACGTCGCATATGAAGCTTTCTTT.

CDR3 bases: TGTGCCAGCAGCGAAGATTGGGGGTCCGGGGAGCTGTTTTTT. Its translation: CASSEDWGSGELFF. J is TRBJ2-2 and V is TRBV5-6; the D call may be TRBD1 or TRBD2 (5 bases each). Germline CDR1 SGHDT, CDR2 YYEEEE. The CDR3 sequence is 14 residues long. V lost 4 bases and J 6 bases, leaving 13 bases between the germline ends.

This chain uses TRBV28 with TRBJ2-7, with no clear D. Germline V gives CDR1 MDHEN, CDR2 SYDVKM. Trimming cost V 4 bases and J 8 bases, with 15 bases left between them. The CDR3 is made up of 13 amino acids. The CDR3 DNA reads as TGTGCCAGCAGTTCAACCAGACCCTCAAAGCAGTACTTC. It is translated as CASSSTRPSKQYF.

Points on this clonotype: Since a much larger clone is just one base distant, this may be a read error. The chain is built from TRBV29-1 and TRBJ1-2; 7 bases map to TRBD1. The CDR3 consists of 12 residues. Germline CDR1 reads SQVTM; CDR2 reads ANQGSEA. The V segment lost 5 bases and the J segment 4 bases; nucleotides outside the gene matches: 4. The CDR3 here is CSVSTGSYGYTF. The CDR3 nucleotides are TGCAGCGTTTCGACAGGGAGCTATGGCTACACCTTC.

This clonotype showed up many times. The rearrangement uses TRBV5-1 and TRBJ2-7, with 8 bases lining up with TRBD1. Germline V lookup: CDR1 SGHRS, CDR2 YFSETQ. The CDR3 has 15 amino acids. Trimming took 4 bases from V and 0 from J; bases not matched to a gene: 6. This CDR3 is CASSPRQGNSYEQYF. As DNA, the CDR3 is TGCGCCAGCAGCCCACGACAGGGGAACTCCTACGAGCAGTACTTC.

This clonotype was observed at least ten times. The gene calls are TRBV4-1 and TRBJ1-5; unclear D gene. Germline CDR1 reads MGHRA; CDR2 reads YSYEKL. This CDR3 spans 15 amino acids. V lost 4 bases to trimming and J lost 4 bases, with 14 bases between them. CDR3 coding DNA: TGCGCCAGCAGCCCTCTTGGTGGACCTAATCAGCCCCAGCATTTT. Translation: CASSPLGGPNQPQHF.

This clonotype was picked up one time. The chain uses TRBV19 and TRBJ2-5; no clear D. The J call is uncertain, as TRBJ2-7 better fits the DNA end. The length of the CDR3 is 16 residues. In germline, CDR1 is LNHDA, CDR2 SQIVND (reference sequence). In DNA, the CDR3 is TGTGCCAGTAAGGACGGCTTGGTGTTGAATCCGGGCGAGCAGTACTTC. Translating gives CASKDGLVLNPGEQYF.

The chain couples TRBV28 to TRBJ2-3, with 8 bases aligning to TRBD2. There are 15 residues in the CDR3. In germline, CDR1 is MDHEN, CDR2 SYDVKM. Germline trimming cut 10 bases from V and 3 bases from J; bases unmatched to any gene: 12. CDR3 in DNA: TGTGCCACCCGGGTGGCGGGGGGTAGAACAGATACGCAGTATTTT. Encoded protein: CATRVAGGRTDTQYF.

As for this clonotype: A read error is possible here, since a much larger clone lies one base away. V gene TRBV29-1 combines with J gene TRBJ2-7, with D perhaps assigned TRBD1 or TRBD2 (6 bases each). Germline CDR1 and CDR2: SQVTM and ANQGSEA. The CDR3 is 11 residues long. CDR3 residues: CSVRQDYEQDF. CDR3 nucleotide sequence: TGCAGCGTCCGACAGGACTACGAGCAGGACTTC.

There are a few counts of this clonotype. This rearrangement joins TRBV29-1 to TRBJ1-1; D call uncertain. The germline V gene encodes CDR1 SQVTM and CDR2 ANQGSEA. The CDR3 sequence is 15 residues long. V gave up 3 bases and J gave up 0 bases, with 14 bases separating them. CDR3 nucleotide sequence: TGCAGCGTTGACCGGGGTCCCATCATGAACACTGAAGCTTTCTTT. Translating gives CSVDRGPIMNTEAFF.

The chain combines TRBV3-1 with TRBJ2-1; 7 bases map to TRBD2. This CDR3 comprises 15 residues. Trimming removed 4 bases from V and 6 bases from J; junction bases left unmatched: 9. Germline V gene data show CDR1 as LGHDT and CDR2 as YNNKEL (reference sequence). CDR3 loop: CASSLRSGETNEQFF. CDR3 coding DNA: TGTGCCAGCAGCCTGCGAAGCGGGGAAACCAATGAGCAGTTCTTC.

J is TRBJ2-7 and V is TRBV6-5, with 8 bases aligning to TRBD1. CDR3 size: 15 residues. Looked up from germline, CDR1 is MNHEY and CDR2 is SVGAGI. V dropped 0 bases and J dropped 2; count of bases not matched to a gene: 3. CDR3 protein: CASSYSETGAYEQYF. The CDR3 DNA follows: TGTGCCAGCAGTTACTCAGAGACAGGGGCCTACGAGCAGTACTTC.

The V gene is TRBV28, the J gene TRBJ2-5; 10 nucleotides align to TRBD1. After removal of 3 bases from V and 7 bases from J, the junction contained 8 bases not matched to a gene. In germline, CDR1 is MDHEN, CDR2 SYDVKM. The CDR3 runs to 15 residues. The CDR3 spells CASSFLDRGGGTQYF. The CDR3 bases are TGTGCCAGCAGTTTTCTGGACAGGGGGGGAGGGACCCAGTACTTC.

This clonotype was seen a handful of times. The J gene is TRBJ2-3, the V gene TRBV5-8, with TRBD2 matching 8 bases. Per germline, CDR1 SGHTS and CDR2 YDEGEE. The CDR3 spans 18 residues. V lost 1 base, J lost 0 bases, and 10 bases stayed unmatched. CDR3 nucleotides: TGTGCCAGCAGCTTGAGTCTAGCGGGCGTATCTAGCACAGATACGCAGTATTTT. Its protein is CASSLSLAGVSSTDTQYF.

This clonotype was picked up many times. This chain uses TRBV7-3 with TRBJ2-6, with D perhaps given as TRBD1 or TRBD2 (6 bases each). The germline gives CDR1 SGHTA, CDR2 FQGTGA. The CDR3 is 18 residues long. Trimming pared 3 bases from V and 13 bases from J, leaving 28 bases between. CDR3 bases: TGTGCCAGCAGCTTCCCCCGGGGGCTTGTGGGAAGAACGGATGTCCTGACTTTC. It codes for CASSFPRGLVGRTDVLTF.

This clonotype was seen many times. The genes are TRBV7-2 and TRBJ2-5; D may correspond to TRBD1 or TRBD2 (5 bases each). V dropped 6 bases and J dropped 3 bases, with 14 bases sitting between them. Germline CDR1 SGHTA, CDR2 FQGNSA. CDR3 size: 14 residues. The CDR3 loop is CASRVGTAEETQYF. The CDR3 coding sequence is TGTGCCAGCAGGGTCGGGACGGCGGAAGAGACCCAGTACTTC.

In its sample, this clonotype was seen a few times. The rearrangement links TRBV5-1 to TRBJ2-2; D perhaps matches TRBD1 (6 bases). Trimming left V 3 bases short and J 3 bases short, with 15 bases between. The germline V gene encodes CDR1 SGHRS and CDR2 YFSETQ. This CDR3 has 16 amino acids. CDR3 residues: CASSSLGGSYTGELFF. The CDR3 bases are TGCGCCAGCAGCTCCCTTGGGGGCTCGTACACCGGGGAGCTGTTTTTT.

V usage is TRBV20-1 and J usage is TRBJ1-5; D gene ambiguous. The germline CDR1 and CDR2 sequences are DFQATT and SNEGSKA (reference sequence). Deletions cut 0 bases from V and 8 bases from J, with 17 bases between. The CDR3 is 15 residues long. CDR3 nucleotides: TGCAGTGCTAGAGAAGGAACAGACCAACCTGAGCCCCAGCATTTT. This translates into CSAREGTDQPEPQHF.

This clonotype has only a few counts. The CDR3 is CSVEAYRDRTSYEQYF. The CDR3 DNA reads TGCAGCGTTGAGGCTTACCGGGACAGAACGTCCTACGAGCAGTACTTC. The J gene is TRBJ2-7, the V gene TRBV29-1, with 7 bases identical to TRBD1. The CDR3 runs to 16 residues. Germline-derived CDR1 and CDR2 are SQVTM and ANQGSEA. V lost 3 bases to trimming and J lost 1 base; unmatched junction nucleotides: 12.

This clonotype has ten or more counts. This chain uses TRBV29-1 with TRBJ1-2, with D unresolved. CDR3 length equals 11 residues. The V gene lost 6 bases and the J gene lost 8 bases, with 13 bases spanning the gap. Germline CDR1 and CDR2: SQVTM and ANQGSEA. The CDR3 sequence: CSVRDGKGYTF. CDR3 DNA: TGCAGCGTCCGAGACGGGAAGGGCTACACCTTC.

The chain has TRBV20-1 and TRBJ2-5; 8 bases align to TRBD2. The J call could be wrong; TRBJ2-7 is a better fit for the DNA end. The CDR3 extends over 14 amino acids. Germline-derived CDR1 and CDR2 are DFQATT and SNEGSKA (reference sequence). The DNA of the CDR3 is TGCAGTGCTAGAAGCGGGGGAGGGTTCCACGAGCAGTACTTC. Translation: CSARSGGGFHEQYF.

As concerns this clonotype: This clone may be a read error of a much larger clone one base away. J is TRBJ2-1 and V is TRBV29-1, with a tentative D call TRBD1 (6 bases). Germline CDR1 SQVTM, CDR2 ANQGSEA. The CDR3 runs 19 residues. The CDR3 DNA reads TGCAGCGTTGTCCCATTACGCAGGGGCCTTAACTCTTCCTACAATGGGCAGTTCTTC. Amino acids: CSVVPLRRGLNSSYNGQFF.